This record covers a single T cell receptor (beta chain). Its antigen is unknown. Over chemoradiotherapy, repertoires were sampled more than once. This sample was taken from a study of chemoradiotherapy in HPV16-positive cancers. CDR1 and CDR2 from the germline V gene are MNHEY and SVGAGI. V lost 2 bases and J lost 4, with 11 bases in between. CDR3 size: 14 residues. Overall study results and limits: HPV-responsive T-cell expansion during chemoradiotherapy was linked to improved recurrence-free survival in HPV16-positive patients. During treatment, candidate HPV-specific clones and E7-related motifs expanded in tumor. HPV-specific T cells were functionally defined from only two HPV16-positive patients.

The method was immunoSEQ multiplex PCR; TCRdb's version includes in-frame clones alone and lacks a portion of them. The repertoire consists of approximately 35,000 clones, with around four fifths occurring once and the leading ten covering roughly 3.8%. The chain links TRBV6-5 to TRBJ1-2; D call uncertain. This clonotype originated in a human donor with HPV-associated anogenital cancer. Material: blood, obtained from a patient who underwent chemoradiotherapy. CDR3: CASSYGGEGYGYTF. CDR3 bases: TGTGCCAGCAGTTACGGCGGGGAGGGCTATGGCTACACCTTC.